This T cell receptor beta chain was observed in a study of control samples from healthy donors and cancer patients. The method was immunoSEQ multiplex PCR; TCRdb's version includes in-frame clones alone and lacks a portion of them. In the table there are roughly 130,000 clones, around nine tenths of which are singletons. This CDR3 contains 15 residues. V was shortened by 2 bases and J by 3 bases, with 10 bases between the two germline ends. The V gene's germline CDR1 is KGHDR and CDR2 SFDVKD. The specimen was blood. This sequence was found in a man aged 50 to 59 in good health. V and J are TRBV24-1 and TRBJ2-1; D possibly matches TRBD1 or TRBD2 (5 bases each). As DNA, the CDR3 is TGTGCCACCAGTGATTCAGGGACCAGCTACAATGAGCAGTTCTTC. It codes for CATSDSGTSYNEQFF.